Given below is one T cell receptor (beta chain) in context. One base away lies a much larger clone, so this may be a sequencing read error. The investigators amplified TCR beta CDR3 regions from RNA transcripts. When the TCR CDR3 underwent first-round RT-PCR, the HTBI primer set was used. TCRdb itself ran the multiplex PCR reads through MiXCR, one entry per CDR3 protein. This table has 380,000 or so distinct CDR3 sequences, about 13% appearing once. Germline V gene lookup returns CDR1 SGHRS and CDR2 YFSETQ. This CDR3 spans 14 amino acids. The V gene end was trimmed by 3 bases and the J gene end by 9 bases; junction bases not matched to a gene: 9. The record originates from a study of T cells in Graves' hyperthyroidism and ophthalmopathy.

The TCR was taken from a man aged 25-45 years with Graves' hyperthyroidism that later progressed to Graves' ophthalmopathy. Material: blood. The rearrangement joins TRBV5-1 to TRBJ1-2, with 9 nucleotides matching TRBD1. CDR3 nucleotide sequence: TGCGCCAGCAGCTCCGACAGGGGGGAGTATAGCTACACCTTC. Protein sequence: CASSSDRGEYSYTF.